This is a list of T cell receptor beta chains from one sample in a study of blood T cells in healthy people across ages. TCRdb ran MiXCR on the 5' RACE reads and lists one entry per CDR3 protein. The top ten hold roughly 20% of the sample, which has 700,000 to 950,000 distinct CDR3 sequences, 58% seen once. Sequencing input: blood. The receptors were gathered from a man in his thirties or forties in good health. CDR3s include the opening cysteine and the closing phenylalanine or tryptophan. Fields, in order: clone size, D gene, J gene, V gene, CDR3 protein, CDR3 DNA. A D gene is named only where the DNA matches it firmly. Size tells how often a clone was seen (once, few, many) or the class of an expanded clone, and some rows leave it out.

>once|TRBD2|TRBJ2-2|TRBV7-2
CASSETAGTTGELFF
TGTGCCAGCAGCGAAACAGCGGGAACCACCGGGGAGCTGTTTTTT
>NA|TRBD1|TRBJ1-1|TRBV24-1
CATTDRGLGWHTEAFF
TGTGCCACCACAGACAGGGGTTTAGGTTGGCACACTGAAGCTTTCTTT
>NA|NA|TRBJ2-1|TRBV25-1
CASSDAVLPHDEQFF
TGTGCCAGCAGTGATGCGGTGCTCCCTCACGATGAGCAGTTCTTC
>NA|NA|TRBJ2-1|TRBV28
CASSPTSSTRSEQFF
TGTGCCAGCAGCCCGACAAGTTCGACCAGGAGTGAGCAGTTCTTC
>NA|NA|TRBJ2-1|TRBV7-2
CASSLIWSRTVYNEQFF
TGTGCCAGCAGCTTAATCTGGTCCAGGACAGTCTACAATGAGCAGTTCTTC
>few|NA|TRBJ2-6|TRBV7-2
CASSLSDSGANVLTF
TGTGCCAGCAGCTTATCGGACTCTGGGGCCAACGTCCTGACTTTC
>once|NA|TRBJ2-5|TRBV5-1
CASSRGGVSETQYF
TGCGCCAGCAGCCGCGGCGGCGTGTCGGAGACCCAGTACTTC
>few|NA|TRBJ2-7|TRBV4-3
CASSQGWTDPGLYEQYF
TGCGCCAGCAGCCAAGGATGGACGGACCCTGGATTGTACGAGCAGTACTTC
>NA|NA|TRBJ2-7|TRBV5-1
CASSSISGTVIYEQYF
TGCGCCAGCAGCTCCATCTCCGGGACGGTGATCTACGAGCAGTACTTC
>NA|NA|TRBJ2-3|TRBV29-1
CSVVSGGTDTQYF
TGCAGCGTTGTGTCTGGGGGGACAGATACGCAGTATTTT
>NA|NA|TRBJ2-7|TRBV20-1
CSALRGSTLGEQYF
TGCAGTGCTCTAAGGGGGTCGACTCTGGGCGAGCAGTACTTC
>NA|TRBD1|TRBJ1-2|TRBV5-1
CASEPGGTYGYTF
TGCGCCAGCGAACCAGGGGGTACTTATGGCTACACCTTC
>few|NA|TRBJ2-7|TRBV18
CASSPPVPNEQYF
TGTGCCAGCTCACCACCGGTACCGAACGAGCAGTACTTC
>NA|NA|TRBJ1-1|TRBV9
CASSATPNTEAFF
TGTGCCAGCAGCGCGACACCGAACACTGAAGCTTTCTTT
>few|TRBD2|TRBJ2-1|TRBV11-2
CASQGLAGYNEQFF
TGTGCCAGCCAGGGACTAGCGGGGTACAATGAGCAGTTCTTC
>NA|TRBD2|TRBJ2-7|TRBV14
CASSPLTSGSYYEQYF
TGTGCCAGCAGCCCATTGACTAGCGGGAGTTACTACGAGCAGTACTTC
>NA|TRBD1|TRBJ2-1|TRBV4-2
CASSQDSGTGAHNEQFF
TGTGCCAGCAGCCAAGATAGCGGGACAGGGGCTCACAATGAGCAGTTCTTC
>NA|TRBD2|TRBJ2-5|TRBV12-5
CASGLVCKRETETQYF
TGTGCTAGTGGTTTGGTTTGTAAGCGGGAGACAGAGACCCAGTACTTC
>NA|NA|TRBJ2-1|TRBV12-3/TRBV12-4
CASSVGAGVEQFF
TGTGCCAGCAGTGTGGGGGCAGGGGTTGAGCAGTTCTTC
>NA|TRBD2|TRBJ2-7|TRBV2
CASRAAGDFGEQYF
TGTGCCAGCAGAGCTGCGGGGGACTTCGGCGAGCAGTACTTC
>NA|NA|TRBJ2-5|TRBV24-1
CATSDLHSQGQETQYF
TGTGCCACCAGTGATTTGCATTCCCAGGGTCAAGAGACCCAGTACTTC
>NA|TRBD1|TRBJ2-5|TRBV5-6
CASSLYLPGQGPQETQYF
TGTGCCAGCAGCTTATATCTACCGGGACAGGGCCCTCAAGAGACCCAGTACTTC
>NA|NA|TRBJ2-7|TRBV27
CASSLRPFRYEQYF
TGTGCCAGCAGTTTACGGCCCTTCCGCTACGAGCAGTACTTC
>NA|NA|TRBJ2-5|TRBV4-1
CASSQEAGQETQYF
TGCGCCAGCAGCCAAGAAGCAGGGCAGGAGACCCAGTACTTC
>NA|NA|TRBJ2-1|TRBV5-1
CASSLEGQLAKEQFF
TGCGCCAGCAGCTTGGAGGGACAACTAGCTAAGGAGCAGTTCTTC
>NA|TRBD1|TRBJ1-2|TRBV29-1
CSVERNSDRVYGYTF
TGCAGCGTTGAACGAAACAGCGACAGGGTGTATGGCTACACCTTC
>few|NA|TRBJ2-3|TRBV11-2
CASSLDGRGIDTQYF
TGTGCCAGCAGCTTAGACGGCAGGGGAATAGATACGCAGTATTTT
>many|TRBD2|TRBJ2-5|TRBV20-1
CSARASGGYETQYF
TGCAGTGCTAGAGCTAGCGGGGGGTATGAGACCCAGTACTTC
>NA|TRBD1|TRBJ1-2|TRBV20-1
CSARYDLQGSGGYTF
TGCAGTGCTAGATACGACCTACAGGGGAGCGGTGGCTACACCTTC
>NA|NA|TRBJ2-7|TRBV6-6
CASSYSDSEQYF
TGTGCCAGCAGTTACTCGGACTCCGAGCAGTACTTC
>few|NA|TRBJ1-1|TRBV29-1
CSVEEMGNTEAFF
TGCAGCGTTGAAGAAATGGGGAACACTGAAGCTTTCTTT
>NA|TRBD1|TRBJ2-7|TRBV29-1
CSARTGETYEQYF
TGCAGCGCCCGGACAGGGGAGACCTACGAGCAGTACTTC
>NA|NA|TRBJ2-5|TRBV20-1
CSARDTESQYF
TGCAGTGCTAGAGATACAGAGAGCCAGTACTTC
>NA|NA|TRBJ2-7|TRBV11-2
CANHLAPSSYNEQYF
TGTGCCAACCATCTGGCGCCGAGCTCCTACAATGAGCAGTACTTC
>NA|NA|TRBJ2-5|TRBV7-9
CASSPIAVEQYF
TGTGCCAGCAGCCCGATAGCGGTTGAGCAGTACTTC
>NA|NA|TRBJ2-7|TRBV10-3
CAISERARVVYEQYF
TGTGCCATCAGTGAGAGGGCCAGGGTCGTCTACGAGCAGTACTTC
>NA|TRBD1|TRBJ2-7|TRBV6-1
CASSRTGQSYEQYF
TGTGCCAGCAGTCGGACGGGACAGAGCTACGAGCAGTACTTC
>NA|NA|TRBJ1-4|TRBV6-5
CASSYSAGVGEKLFF
TGTGCCAGCAGTTACTCGGCAGGGGTGGGTGAAAAACTGTTTTTT
>NA|TRBD1|TRBJ1-2|TRBV4-2
CASSQPTGTGWSGYTF
TGTGCCAGCAGCCAACCGACTGGGACAGGGTGGTCTGGCTACACCTTC
>NA|NA|TRBJ1-2|TRBV29-1
CSLATGYGYTF
TGCAGCCTCGCAACTGGATATGGCTACACCTTC
>NA|NA|TRBJ2-6|TRBV6-1
CASEAGSSGANVLTF
TGTGCCAGCGAGGCAGGCAGCTCTGGGGCCAACGTCCTGACTTTC
>NA|NA|TRBJ1-2|TRBV20-1
CSARDHNTGLYGYTF
TGCAGTGCTCGGGACCACAATACAGGGCTCTATGGCTACACCTTC
>NA|TRBD2|TRBJ2-1|TRBV7-2
CASSFTWGRGYEQFF
TGTGCCAGCAGCTTCACTTGGGGGAGGGGTTATGAGCAGTTCTTC
>few|NA|TRBJ2-7|TRBV10-3
CAITPDRDSGNEQYF
TGTGCCATCACCCCCGATCGGGATTCCGGCAACGAGCAGTACTTC
>NA|NA|TRBJ2-4|TRBV5-4
CASSLEGRAKNIQYF
TGTGCCAGCAGCTTGGAGGGGCGAGCCAAAAACATTCAGTACTTC
>few|NA|TRBJ2-1|TRBV10-3
CAISESLENEQFF
TGTGCCATCAGTGAGTCGCTGGAGAATGAGCAGTTCTTC
>NA|NA|TRBJ2-1|TRBV29-1
CSGVYNEQFF
TGCAGCGGGGTATACAATGAGCAGTTCTTC
>NA|NA|TRBJ2-1|TRBV7-7
CASSPAVGTGGGEQFF
TGTGCCAGCAGCCCTGCCGTCGGTACAGGGGGAGGGGAGCAGTTCTTC